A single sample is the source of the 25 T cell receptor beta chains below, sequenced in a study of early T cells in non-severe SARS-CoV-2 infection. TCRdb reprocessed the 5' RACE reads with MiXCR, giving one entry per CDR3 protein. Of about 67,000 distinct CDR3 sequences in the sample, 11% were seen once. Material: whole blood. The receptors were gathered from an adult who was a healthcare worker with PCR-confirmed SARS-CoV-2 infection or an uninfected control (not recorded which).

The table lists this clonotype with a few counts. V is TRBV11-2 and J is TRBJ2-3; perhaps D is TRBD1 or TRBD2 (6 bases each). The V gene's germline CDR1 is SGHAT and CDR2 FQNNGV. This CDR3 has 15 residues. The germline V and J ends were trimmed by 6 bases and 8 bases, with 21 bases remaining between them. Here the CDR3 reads CASSGRGLVMGTQYF. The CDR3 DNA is TGTGCCAGCAGTGGCAGGGGACTTGTCATGGGTACGCAGTATTTT.

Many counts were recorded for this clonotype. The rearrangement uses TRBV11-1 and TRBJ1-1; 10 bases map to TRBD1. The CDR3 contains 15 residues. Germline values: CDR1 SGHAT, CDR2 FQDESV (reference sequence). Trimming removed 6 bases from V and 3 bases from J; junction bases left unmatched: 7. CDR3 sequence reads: CASSPPGQGYTEAFF. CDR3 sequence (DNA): TGTGCCAGCAGTCCTCCGGGACAGGGGTACACTGAAGCTTTCTTT.

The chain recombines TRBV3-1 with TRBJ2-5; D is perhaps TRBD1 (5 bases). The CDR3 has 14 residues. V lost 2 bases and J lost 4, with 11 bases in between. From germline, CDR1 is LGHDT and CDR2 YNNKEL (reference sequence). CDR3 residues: CASSQRGPGETQYF. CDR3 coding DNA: TGTGCCAGCAGCCAAAGGGGCCCTGGAGAGACCCAGTACTTC.

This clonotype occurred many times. The CDR3 coding sequence is TGTGCCACCAGCAGAGATCGAACAGATACGCAGTATTTT. Its translation is CATSRDRTDTQYF. This chain joins TRBV15 and TRBJ2-3; D unclear. The length of the CDR3 is 13 residues. The V and J ends lost 0 bases and 3 bases respectively, with 4 bases between them. CDR1 and CDR2 from the germline V gene are LNHNV and YYDKDF (reference sequence).

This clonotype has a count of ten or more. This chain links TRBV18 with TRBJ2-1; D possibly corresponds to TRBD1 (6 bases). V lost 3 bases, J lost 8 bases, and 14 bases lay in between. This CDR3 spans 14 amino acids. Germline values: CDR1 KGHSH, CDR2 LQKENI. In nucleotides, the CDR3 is TGTGCCAGCTCACCGTTACAGGGTCGGGATGAGCAGTTCTTC. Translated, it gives CASSPLQGRDEQFF.

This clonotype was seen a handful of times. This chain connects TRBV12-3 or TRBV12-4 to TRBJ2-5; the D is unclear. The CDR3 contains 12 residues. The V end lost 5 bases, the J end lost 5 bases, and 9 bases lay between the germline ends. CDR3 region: CASSLGIETQYF. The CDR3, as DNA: TGTGCCAGCAGTCTAGGTATTGAGACCCAGTACTTC.

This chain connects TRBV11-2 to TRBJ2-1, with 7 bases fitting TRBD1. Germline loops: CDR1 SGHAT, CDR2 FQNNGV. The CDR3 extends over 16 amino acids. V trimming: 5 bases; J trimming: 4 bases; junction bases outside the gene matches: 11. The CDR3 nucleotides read TGTGCCAGCAGCCCATCACCCCCGGGACAGTACAATGAGCAGTTCTTC. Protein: CASSPSPPGQYNEQFF. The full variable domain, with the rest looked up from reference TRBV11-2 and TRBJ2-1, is EAGVAQSPRYKIIEKRQSVAFWCNPISGHATLYWYQQILGQGPKLLIQFQNNGVVDDSQLPKDRFSAERLKGVDSTLKIQPAKLEDSAVYLCASSPSPPGQYNEQFFGPGTRLTVL.

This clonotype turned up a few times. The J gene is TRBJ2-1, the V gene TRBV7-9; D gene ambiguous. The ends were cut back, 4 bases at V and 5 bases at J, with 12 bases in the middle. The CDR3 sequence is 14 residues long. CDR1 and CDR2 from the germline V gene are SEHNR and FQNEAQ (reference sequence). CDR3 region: CASSSQLLHNEQFF. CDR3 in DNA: TGTGCCAGCAGCTCCCAGTTACTCCACAATGAGCAGTTCTTC.

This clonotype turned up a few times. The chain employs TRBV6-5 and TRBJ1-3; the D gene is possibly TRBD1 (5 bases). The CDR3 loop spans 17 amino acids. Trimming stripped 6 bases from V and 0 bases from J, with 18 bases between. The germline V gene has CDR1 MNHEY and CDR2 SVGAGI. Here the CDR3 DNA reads TGTGCCAGCAGCAAACGGCCGGGACGGCTCTCTGGAAACACCATATATTTT. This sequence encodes CASSKRPGRLSGNTIYF.

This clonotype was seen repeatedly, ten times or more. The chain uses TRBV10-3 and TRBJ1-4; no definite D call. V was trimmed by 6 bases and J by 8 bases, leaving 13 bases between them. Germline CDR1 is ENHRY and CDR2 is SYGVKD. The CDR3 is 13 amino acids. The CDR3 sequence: CAIRGSLKEKLFF. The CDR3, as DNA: TGTGCCATCAGAGGATCCCTGAAGGAAAAACTGTTTTTT.

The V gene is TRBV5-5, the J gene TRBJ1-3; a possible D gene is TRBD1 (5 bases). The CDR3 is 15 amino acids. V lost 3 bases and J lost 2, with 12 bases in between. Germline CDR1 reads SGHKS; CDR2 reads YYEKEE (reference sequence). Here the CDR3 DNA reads TGTGCCAGCAGCTGGGGACCTGCGGCTGGAAACACCATATATTTT. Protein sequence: CASSWGPAAGNTIYF.

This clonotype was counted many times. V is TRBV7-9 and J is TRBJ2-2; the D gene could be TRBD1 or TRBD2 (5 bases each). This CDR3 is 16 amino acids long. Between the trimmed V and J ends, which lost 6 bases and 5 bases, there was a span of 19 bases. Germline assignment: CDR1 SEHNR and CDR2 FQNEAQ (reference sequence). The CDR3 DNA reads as TGTGCCAGCAGGTCCCGGGACCTATTATATACCGGGGAGCTGTTTTTT. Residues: CASRSRDLLYTGELFF.

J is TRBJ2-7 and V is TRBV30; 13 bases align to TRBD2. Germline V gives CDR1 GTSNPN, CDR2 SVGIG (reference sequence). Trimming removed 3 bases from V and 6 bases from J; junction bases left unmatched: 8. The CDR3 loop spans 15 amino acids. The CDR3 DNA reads TGTGCCTGGAGACCCAGAGGACTAGCGGGAGCCGAGCAGTACTTC. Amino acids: CAWRPRGLAGAEQYF. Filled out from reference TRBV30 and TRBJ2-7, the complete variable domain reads SQTIHQWPATLVQPVGSPLSLECTVEGTSNPNLYWYRQAAGRGLQLLFYSVGIGQISSEVPQNLSASRPQDRQFILSSKKLLLSDSGFYLCAWRPRGLAGAEQYFGPGTRLTVT.

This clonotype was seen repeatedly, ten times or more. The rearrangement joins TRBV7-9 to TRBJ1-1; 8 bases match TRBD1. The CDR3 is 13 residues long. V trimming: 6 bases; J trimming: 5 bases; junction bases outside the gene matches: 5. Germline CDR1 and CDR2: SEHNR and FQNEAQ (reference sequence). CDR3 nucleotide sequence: TGTGCCAGCAGGGACAGGGACGGAACTGAAGCTTTCTTT. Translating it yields CASRDRDGTEAFF.

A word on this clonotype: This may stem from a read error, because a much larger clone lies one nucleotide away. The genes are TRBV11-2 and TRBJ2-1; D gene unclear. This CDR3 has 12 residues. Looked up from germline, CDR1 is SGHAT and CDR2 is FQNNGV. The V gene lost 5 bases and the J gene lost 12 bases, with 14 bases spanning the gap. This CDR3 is CASSPLPLGQFF. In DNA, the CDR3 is TGTGCCAGCAGCCCTCTTCCGCTTGGGCAGTTCTTC.

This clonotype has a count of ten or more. CDR3 sequence reads: CASRATSGEGNEQFF. Here the CDR3 DNA reads TGTGCCAGCAGGGCCACTAGCGGGGAGGGGAATGAGCAGTTCTTC. V is TRBV12-3 or TRBV12-4 and J is TRBJ2-1, with 10 bases lining up with TRBD2. This CDR3 comprises 15 residues. Trimming at V came to 6 bases and at J to 7 bases, leaving 9 bases not matched to a gene.

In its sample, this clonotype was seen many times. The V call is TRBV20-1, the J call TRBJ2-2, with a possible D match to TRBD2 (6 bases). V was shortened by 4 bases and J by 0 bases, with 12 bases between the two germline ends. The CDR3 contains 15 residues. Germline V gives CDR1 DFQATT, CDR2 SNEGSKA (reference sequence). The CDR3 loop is CSAKRAASNTGELFF. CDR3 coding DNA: TGCAGTGCTAAGCGGGCAGCCTCGAACACCGGGGAGCTGTTTTTT.

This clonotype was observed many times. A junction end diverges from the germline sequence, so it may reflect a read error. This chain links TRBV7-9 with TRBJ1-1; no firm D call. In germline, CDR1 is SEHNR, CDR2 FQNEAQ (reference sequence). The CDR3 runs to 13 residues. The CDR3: CASSLAGNTEAFF. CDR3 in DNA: TGTGCCAGCAGTTTAGCTGGGAACACTGAAGCTTTCTTT.

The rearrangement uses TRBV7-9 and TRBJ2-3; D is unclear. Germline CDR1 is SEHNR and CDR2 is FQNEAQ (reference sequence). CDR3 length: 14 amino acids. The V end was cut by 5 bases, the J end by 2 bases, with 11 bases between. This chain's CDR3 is CASSLNHPTDTQYF. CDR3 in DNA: TGTGCCAGCAGCCTCAACCACCCCACAGATACGCAGTATTTT.

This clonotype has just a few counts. CDR3 coding DNA: TGTGCCAGCAGCGCCTGGGGGGTCCAAGAGACCCAGTACTTC. It specifies CASSAWGVQETQYF. The V call is TRBV12-3 or TRBV12-4, the J call TRBJ2-5, with TRBD2 as a possible D gene (6 bases). CDR3 length: 14 residues. V was shortened by 6 bases and J by 1 base, with 12 bases between the two germline ends.

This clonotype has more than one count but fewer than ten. The CDR3, as DNA: TGTGCCAGCAGCTTACTAGCGGGGGTGGGCGGTGAGCAGTTCTTC. Amino acid sequence: CASSLLAGVGGEQFF. The chain combines TRBV7-2 with TRBJ2-1, with 10 bases matching TRBD2. This CDR3 spans 15 amino acids. V was pared by 2 bases and J by 9 bases, with 7 bases of the junction left unmatched. From germline, CDR1 is SGHTA and CDR2 FQGNSA.

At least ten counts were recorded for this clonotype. The chain's CDR3 is CASSRVLTYNEQFF. The CDR3 nucleotides read TGTGCCAGCAGTCGCGTATTAACCTACAATGAGCAGTTCTTC. The J gene is TRBJ2-1, the V gene TRBV6-5; no definite D call. Germline values: CDR1 MNHEY, CDR2 SVGAGI. The CDR3 runs 14 residues. Trimming cost V 5 bases and J 2 bases, with 10 bases left between them.

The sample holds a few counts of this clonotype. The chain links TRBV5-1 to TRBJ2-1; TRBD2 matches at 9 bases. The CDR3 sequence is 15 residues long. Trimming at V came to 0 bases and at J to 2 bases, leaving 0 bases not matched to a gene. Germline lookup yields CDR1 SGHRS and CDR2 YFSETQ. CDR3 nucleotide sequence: TGCGCCAGCAGCTTGGCTAGCGGGGCCTACAATGAGCAGTTCTTC. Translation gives CASSLASGAYNEQFF.

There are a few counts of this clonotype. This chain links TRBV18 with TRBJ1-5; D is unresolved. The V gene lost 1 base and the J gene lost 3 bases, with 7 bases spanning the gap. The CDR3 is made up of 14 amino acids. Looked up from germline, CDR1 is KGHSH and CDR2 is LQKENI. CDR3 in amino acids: CASSPRRDNQPQHF. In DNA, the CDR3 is TGTGCCAGCTCACCACGTCGAGACAATCAGCCCCAGCATTTT.

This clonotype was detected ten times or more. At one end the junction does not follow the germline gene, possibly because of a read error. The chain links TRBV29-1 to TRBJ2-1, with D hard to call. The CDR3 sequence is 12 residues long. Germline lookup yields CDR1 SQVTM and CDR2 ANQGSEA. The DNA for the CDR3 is TGCAGCGCCGACCAAGGATACACTGAGCAGTTCTTC. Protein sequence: CSADQGYTEQFF.